The 11 T cell receptor beta chains given below trace back to one sample, sequenced in a study of T cells after yellow fever vaccination. Via MiXCR, TCRdb re-called the 5' RACE reads, giving one row per CDR3 protein. The repertoire consists of some 390,000 distinct CDR3 sequences, with around 19% occurring once and the leading ten covering roughly a sixth. The input for sequencing was PBMCs, taken before the yellow fever booster vaccination. The receptors stem from a man between 18 and 35 years old who received the YFV17D yellow fever vaccine.

The sample holds a few counts of this clonotype. This CDR3 is CATAGGADTQYF. In DNA form, the CDR3 reads TGTGCCACCGCGGGGGGCGCAGATACGCAGTATTTT. The chain links TRBV7-2 to TRBJ2-3; 8 bases align to TRBD2. Germline CDR1 is SGHTA and CDR2 is FQGNSA. The CDR3 consists of 12 residues. With 10 bases clipped from V and 4 bases from J, the junction kept 4 bases outside the gene matches.

This clonotype was seen a few times. The genes are TRBV6-6 and TRBJ2-3, with D perhaps given as TRBD1 or TRBD2 (5 bases each). Germline values: CDR1 MNHNY, CDR2 SVGAGI (reference sequence). The CDR3 is 15 amino acids. V lost 2 bases and J 6 bases, leaving 15 bases between the germline ends. The CDR3 bases are TGTGCCAGCAGTTACGGGGCCCCGCGGGCTGATACGCAGTATTTT. The encoded protein is CASSYGAPRADTQYF.

This clonotype turned up a few times. The rearrangement uses TRBV6-2 or TRBV6-3 and TRBJ2-1, with 8 bases lining up with TRBD1. The J segment lost 2 bases and the V segment lost 6 bases, leaving 9 bases of the junction unmatched. The V gene's germline CDR1 is MNHEY and CDR2 SVGEGT. This CDR3 has 16 residues. The DNA for the CDR3 is TGTGCCAGCAGCCACCAGGGGGCCCCGACCTACAATGAGCAGTTCTTC. Amino acid sequence: CASSHQGAPTYNEQFF.

In its sample, this clonotype was seen many times. The chain uses TRBV7-2 and TRBJ2-2, with 8 bases lining up with TRBD2. CDR3 length: 14 residues. With 3 bases clipped from V and 3 bases from J, the junction kept 0 bases outside the gene matches. The germline CDR1 and CDR2 sequences are SGHTA and FQGNSA. The CDR3 region is CASSFSGDTGELFF. The CDR3 region has the DNA TGTGCCAGCAGCTTTAGCGGGGACACCGGGGAGCTGTTTTTT.

This clonotype was found a few times. The chain links TRBV5-4 to TRBJ2-1; 8 bases agree with TRBD1. Per the germline V gene, CDR1 is SGHNT and CDR2 is YYREEE (reference sequence). The CDR3 sequence is 12 residues long. Trimming cost V 0 bases and J 12 bases; bases outside gene matches: 2. The CDR3 protein is CASSLGTGSQFF. The CDR3, as DNA: TGTGCCAGCAGCTTGGGGACAGGGTCGCAGTTCTTC.

This clonotype appeared a few times. The chain has TRBV7-9 and TRBJ2-5; possible D gene TRBD2, 5 bases. CDR3 length: 11 amino acids. Germline CDR1 reads SEHNR; CDR2 reads FQNEAQ (reference sequence). Trimming pared 4 bases from V and 8 bases from J, leaving 8 bases between. For the CDR3, the DNA is TGTGCCAGCAGCTCTTCGGGAACCCAGTACTTC. It translates to CASSSSGTQYF.

This clonotype showed up just a few times. The rearrangement links TRBV6-5 to TRBJ2-6; D unresolved. The V gene's germline CDR1 is MNHEY and CDR2 SVGAGI. CDR3 size: 16 residues. V lost 5 bases and J 0 bases, leaving 11 bases between the germline ends. The chain's CDR3 is CASSLMLGSGANVLTF. CDR3 DNA sequence: TGTGCCAGCAGTCTAATGCTTGGCTCTGGGGCCAACGTCCTGACTTTC.

The chain uses TRBV18 and TRBJ1-1, with D unresolved. Germline assignment: CDR1 KGHSH and CDR2 LQKENI. The CDR3 has 12 residues. The V gene lost 5 bases and the J gene lost 4 bases, with 8 bases spanning the gap. The CDR3 region has the DNA TGTGCCAGCTCATGGGCGCGCACTGAAGCTTTCTTT. Protein product: CASSWARTEAFF.

This chain joins TRBV18 and TRBJ2-1, with TRBD1 identical over 8 bases. V lost 6 bases to trimming and J lost 9 bases; unmatched junction nucleotides: 7. This CDR3 is built from 13 residues. The V gene's germline CDR1 is KGHSH and CDR2 LQKENI. The CDR3 here is CASSPGQGGEQFF. As DNA, the CDR3 is TGTGCCAGCTCTCCTGGACAGGGAGGTGAGCAGTTCTTC.

This clonotype turned up a few times. This sequence joins TRBV9 and TRBJ2-1, with 9 bases fitting TRBD1. V was clipped by 3 bases and J by 7 bases; unmatched bases: 5. This CDR3 has 14 residues. CDR1 SGDLS and CDR2 YYNGEE come from the germline V gene. CDR3 coding DNA: TGTGCCAGCAGCGATGGACAGGGGTGGAATGAGCAGTTCTTC. This translates into CASSDGQGWNEQFF. Combining the CDR3 with reference TRBV9 and TRBJ2-1 gives the whole variable domain DSGVTQTPKHLITATGQRVTLRCSPRSGDLSVYWYQQSLDQGLQFLIQYYNGEERAKGNILERFSAQQFPDLHSELNLSSLELGDSALYFCASSDGQGWNEQFFGPGTRLTVL.

The chain links TRBV6-5 to TRBJ1-2; 11 nucleotides agree with TRBD1. The length of the CDR3 is 14 residues. Germline V CDR1 and CDR2: MNHEY, SVGAGI. With 0 bases clipped from V and 8 bases from J, the junction kept 2 bases outside the gene matches. The CDR3 loop reads CASSYSGTGGGYTF. In DNA, the CDR3 is TGTGCCAGCAGTTACTCGGGGACAGGGGGAGGCTACACCTTC.